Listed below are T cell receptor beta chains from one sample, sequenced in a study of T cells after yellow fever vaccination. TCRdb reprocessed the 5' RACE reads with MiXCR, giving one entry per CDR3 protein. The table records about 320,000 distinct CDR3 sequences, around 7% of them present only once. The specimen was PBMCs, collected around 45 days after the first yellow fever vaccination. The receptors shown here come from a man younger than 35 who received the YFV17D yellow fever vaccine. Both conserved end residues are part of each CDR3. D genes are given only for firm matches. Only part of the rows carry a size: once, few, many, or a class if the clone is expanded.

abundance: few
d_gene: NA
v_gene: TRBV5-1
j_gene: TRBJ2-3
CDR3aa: CASRGDGSTDTQYF
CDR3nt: TGCGCCAGCAGAGGGGACGGTAGCACAGATACGCAGTATTTT

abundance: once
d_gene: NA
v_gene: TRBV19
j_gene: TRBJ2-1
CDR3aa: CASSIAGINEQFF
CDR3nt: TGTGCCAGTAGTATTGCAGGGATTAATGAGCAGTTCTTC

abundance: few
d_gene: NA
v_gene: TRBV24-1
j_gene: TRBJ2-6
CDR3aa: CATSEGVHSGANVLTF
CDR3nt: TGTGCCACCAGTGAAGGGGTCCACTCTGGGGCCAACGTCCTGACTTTC

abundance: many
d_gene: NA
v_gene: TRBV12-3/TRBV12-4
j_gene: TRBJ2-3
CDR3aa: CASSFGVNTQYF
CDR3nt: TGTGCCAGCAGTTTCGGGGTGAATACGCAGTATTTT

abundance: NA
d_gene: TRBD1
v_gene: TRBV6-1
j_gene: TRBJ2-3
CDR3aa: CAGQGTTYTQYF
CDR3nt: TGTGCCGGACAGGGGACGACATATACGCAGTATTTT

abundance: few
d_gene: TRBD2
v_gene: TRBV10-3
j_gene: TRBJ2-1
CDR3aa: CAISALAGDNEQFF
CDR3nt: TGTGCCATCAGTGCGCTAGCGGGGGACAATGAGCAGTTCTTC

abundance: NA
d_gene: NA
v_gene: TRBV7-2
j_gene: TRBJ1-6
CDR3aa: CASSLQGTPLHF
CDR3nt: TGTGCCAGCAGCTTACAGGGGACACCCCTCCACTTT

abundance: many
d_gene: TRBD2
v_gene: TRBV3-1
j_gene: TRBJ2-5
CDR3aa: CASSHSPLAGPQETQYF
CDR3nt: TGTGCCAGCAGCCACTCCCCACTAGCGGGCCCACAAGAGACCCAGTACTTC

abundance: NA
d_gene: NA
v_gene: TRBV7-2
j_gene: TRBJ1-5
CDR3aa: CASSSGRLGAGPQHF
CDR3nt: TGTGCCAGCAGCTCGGGACGGCTGGGCGCGGGGCCCCAGCATTTT

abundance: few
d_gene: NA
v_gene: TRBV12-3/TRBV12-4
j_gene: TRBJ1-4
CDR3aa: CASINRAGVNEKLFF
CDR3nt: TGTGCCAGCATCAACCGGGCGGGGGTCAATGAAAAACTGTTTTTT

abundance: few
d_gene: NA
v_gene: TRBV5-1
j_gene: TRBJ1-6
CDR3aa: CASSSGSGNSPLHF
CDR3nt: TGCGCCAGCAGCTCTGGGAGTGGGAATTCACCCCTCCACTTT

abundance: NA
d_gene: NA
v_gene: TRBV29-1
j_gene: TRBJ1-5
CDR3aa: CSVRGQGSNQPQHF
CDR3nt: TGCAGCGTGAGAGGGCAGGGAAGCAATCAGCCCCAGCATTTT

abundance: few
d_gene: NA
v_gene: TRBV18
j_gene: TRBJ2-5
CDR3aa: CASSAKTATQETQYF
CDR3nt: TGTGCCAGCTCAGCCAAGACAGCAACCCAAGAGACCCAGTACTTC

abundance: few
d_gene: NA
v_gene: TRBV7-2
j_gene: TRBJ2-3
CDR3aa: CASSFRLATDTQYF
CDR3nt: TGTGCCAGCAGCTTTAGGCTGGCTACAGATACGCAGTATTTT

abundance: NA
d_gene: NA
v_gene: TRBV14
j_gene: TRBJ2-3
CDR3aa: CASSPRGNTDTQYF
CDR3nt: TGTGCCAGCAGCCCGAGGGGCAACACAGATACGCAGTATTTT

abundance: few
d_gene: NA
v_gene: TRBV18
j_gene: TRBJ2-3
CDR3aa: CASSRLGGDTQYF
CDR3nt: TGTGCCAGCTCACGTTTGGGTGGAGATACGCAGTATTTT

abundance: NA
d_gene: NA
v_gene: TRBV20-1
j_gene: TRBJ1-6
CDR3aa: CSATQAGVRYSPLHF
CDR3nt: TGCAGTGCCACCCAGGCCGGGGTTAGGTATTCACCCCTCCACTTT

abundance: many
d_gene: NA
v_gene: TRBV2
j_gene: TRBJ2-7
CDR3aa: CASRDTIYEQYF
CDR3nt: TGTGCCAGCAGGGACACTATCTACGAGCAGTACTTC

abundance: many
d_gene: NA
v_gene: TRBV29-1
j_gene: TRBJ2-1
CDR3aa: CSVAQGFYNEQFF
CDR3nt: TGCAGCGTTGCTCAGGGATTCTACAATGAGCAGTTCTTC

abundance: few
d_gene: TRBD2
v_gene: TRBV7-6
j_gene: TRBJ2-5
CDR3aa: CASSPPTSGDHQETQYF
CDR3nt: TGTGCCAGCAGCCCCCCGACTAGCGGAGACCACCAAGAGACCCAGTACTTC

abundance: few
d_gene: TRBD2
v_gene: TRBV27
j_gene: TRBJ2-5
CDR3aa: CASSLSGFGGQETQYF
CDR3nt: TGTGCCAGCAGTTTATCGGGGTTCGGGGGGCAAGAGACCCAGTACTTC

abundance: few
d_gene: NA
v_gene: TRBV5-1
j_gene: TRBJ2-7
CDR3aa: CASSFDQGGGEQYF
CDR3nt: TGCGCCAGCAGCTTCGACCAGGGCGGAGGCGAGCAGTACTTC